The 27 T cell receptor beta chains in this list originate from one sample, sequenced in a study of blood T cell repertoires in COVID-19 (dated by TCRdb to 2019 to 2021). Libraries were constructed by the immunoSEQ multiplex PCR assay. TCRdb obtained this table from immuneACCESS and retained in-frame rearrangements with V and J assigned. These tables miss some clones; where compared with another copy, unresolved V genes account for less than half of the shortfall, and the remainder is unexplained. For this sample the table gives about 670,000 clones, of which 80% to 90% were detected only once. The ten largest clones capture over 0.2% of the sample. The sequenced sample consisted of peripheral blood. These receptors all stem from a woman aged 18-29 years with acute or convalescent COVID-19.

This clone has only a few counts. The chain has TRBV12-3 or TRBV12-4 and TRBJ1-4; D uncertain. V lost 2 bases, J lost 11 bases, and 9 bases lay in between. The CDR3 contains 12 residues. The CDR3 protein is CASSLSFRKLFF. CDR3 DNA sequence: TGTGCCAGCAGTTTAAGTTTCCGGAAACTGTTTTTT.

The chain couples TRBV12-3 or TRBV12-4 to TRBJ1-1, with D hard to call. V shed 6 bases and J shed 4 bases, with 6 bases lying between them. The CDR3 consists of 11 residues. CDR3 loop: CASRSVTEAFF. Written as DNA, the CDR3 is TGTGCCAGCAGATCAGTCACTGAAGCTTTCTTT.

The chain links TRBV9 to TRBJ2-7; 7 bases are a match to TRBD1. The CDR3 length is 13 residues. Germline lookup yields CDR1 SGDLS and CDR2 YYNGEE. J lost 5 bases, V lost 0 bases, and 2 bases had no gene match. CDR3 loop: CASSVAGGNEQYF. As DNA, the CDR3 is TGTGCCAGCAGCGTAGCAGGGGGAAACGAGCAGTACTTC.

The V and J genes are TRBV6-5 and TRBJ2-7, with D perhaps TRBD1 (6 bases). The germline CDR1 and CDR2 sequences are MNHEY and SVGAGI. CDR3 length: 15 residues. V lost 0 bases, J lost 1 base, and 10 bases lay in between. CDR3 loop: CASSYSRGHSYEQYF. The DNA of the CDR3 is TGTGCCAGCAGTTACTCGAGGGGACATTCCTACGAGCAGTACTTC.

The chain couples TRBV5-1 to TRBJ2-1, with D possibly TRBD2 on 5 matching bases. From germline, CDR1 is SGHRS and CDR2 YFSETQ. The V end was cut by 4 bases, the J end by 5 bases, with 13 bases between. This CDR3 is 14 amino acids long. The CDR3 sequence: CASSRVGVDNEQFF. DNA of the CDR3: TGCGCCAGCAGCCGCGTCGGGGTGGACAATGAGCAGTTCTTC.

This chain uses TRBV11-2 with TRBJ1-5; no clear D gene. The CDR3 length is 13 residues. V was cut by 3 bases and J by 5 bases, with 8 bases left in between. Germline assignment: CDR1 SGHAT and CDR2 FQNNGV. The chain's CDR3 is CASSFKPDQPQHF. The CDR3, as DNA: TGTGCCAGCAGCTTCAAACCGGATCAGCCCCAGCATTTT.

V gene TRBV6-2 or TRBV6-3 combines with J gene TRBJ1-3, with D maybe TRBD1 (6 bases). The length of the CDR3 is 14 residues. The V gene lost 6 bases and the J gene lost 2 bases, with 11 bases spanning the gap. Germline CDR1 MNHEY, CDR2 SVGEGT. The CDR3 nucleotides are TGTGCCAGCAGCAAACAGGGCCCTGGAAACACCATATATTTT. Its translation: CASSKQGPGNTIYF.

The chain links TRBV2 to TRBJ2-7, with TRBD2 identical over 10 bases. V trimming: 8 bases; J trimming: 5 bases; junction bases outside the gene matches: 6. There are 13 residues in the CDR3. Germline CDR1 reads SNHLY; CDR2 reads FYNNEI. CDR3 sequence (DNA): TGTGCCAGCTGGGGAGGGACTAGCGACGAGCAGTACTTC. Its protein is CASWGGTSDEQYF.

The chain employs TRBV12-3 or TRBV12-4 and TRBJ2-1; D gene uncertain. The V end was cut by 7 bases, the J end by 7 bases, with 14 bases between. This CDR3 has 13 residues. The CDR3 spells CASIPRSSNEQFF. In DNA form, the CDR3 reads TGTGCCAGCATCCCGAGAAGTTCTAATGAGCAGTTCTTC.

The chain couples TRBV5-6 to TRBJ2-7, with TRBD2 matching over 7 bases. Germline CDR1 is SGHDT and CDR2 is YYEEEE. Trimming removed 4 bases from V and 1 base from J; junction bases left unmatched: 8. The CDR3 runs 15 residues. Written as DNA, the CDR3 is TGTGCCAGCAGCCTAGGACTAGTTAGGTCCTACGAGCAGTACTTC. Protein sequence: CASSLGLVRSYEQYF.

The chain recombines TRBV11-2 with TRBJ1-4; maybe TRBD1 (5 bases). There are 17 residues in the CDR3. The ends were cut back, 1 base at V and 4 bases at J, with 16 bases in the middle. The germline V gene has CDR1 SGHAT and CDR2 FQNNGV. Written as DNA, the CDR3 is TGTGCCAGCAGCTTAGTGCCCTCGGGGGGTTTTAATGAAAAACTGTTTTTT. It codes for CASSLVPSGGFNEKLFF.

The chain uses TRBV5-5 and TRBJ1-1; D not certain. The CDR3 runs 13 residues. Germline V CDR1 and CDR2: SGHKS, YYEKEE (reference sequence). V lost 0 bases to trimming and J lost 5 bases, with 8 bases between them. CDR3 loop: CASSLASLTEAFF. The CDR3 DNA is TGTGCCAGCAGCTTGGCCAGTCTGACTGAAGCTTTCTTT.

This chain connects TRBV30 to TRBJ2-7; D not resolved. In germline, CDR1 is GTSNPN, CDR2 SVGIG (reference sequence). This CDR3 comprises 12 residues. With 0 bases removed from V and 3 bases from J, the gap between germline ends came to 6 bases. The CDR3 region is CAWSVQHYEQYF. CDR3 DNA sequence: TGTGCCTGGAGTGTCCAACACTACGAGCAGTACTTC.

This rearrangement joins TRBV28 to TRBJ1-5; no clear D. This CDR3 region has 12 residues. CDR1 is MDHEN and CDR2 is SYDVKM in the germline V gene. Trimming cost V 7 bases and J 6 bases, with 10 bases left between them. This CDR3 is CASNALGQPQHF. The CDR3 DNA is TGTGCCAGCAATGCGCTCGGTCAGCCCCAGCATTTT.

This chain joins TRBV12-3 or TRBV12-4 and TRBJ1-1, with 7 bases matching TRBD1. V lost 6 bases to trimming and J lost 11 bases; unmatched junction nucleotides: 9. This CDR3 has 12 amino acids. The CDR3 region is CASSQGQARAFF. The CDR3 coding sequence is TGTGCCAGCAGCCAAGGACAGGCGCGGGCTTTCTTT.

With regard to this clone: Additional DNA sequences in this sample encode the identical CDR3. V is TRBV19 and J is TRBJ2-7; no clear D. Trimming left V 3 bases short and J 2 bases short, with 8 bases between. CDR3 length: 13 amino acids. CDR1 LNHDA and CDR2 SQIVND come from the germline V gene (reference sequence). The CDR3 loop is CASSIGGAYEQYF. The CDR3 nucleotides read TGTGCCAGTAGTATCGGCGGAGCCTACGAGCAGTACTTC.

This clone was seen only a few times. The sample contains more than one DNA sequence encoding this CDR3. The genes are TRBV7-9 and TRBJ1-1, with a possible D match to TRBD1 (6 bases). Per the germline V gene, CDR1 is SEHNR and CDR2 is FQNEAQ (reference sequence). Deletions cut 3 bases from V and 1 base from J, with 6 bases between. There are 13 residues in the CDR3. This CDR3 reads CASSLDRNTEAFF. The CDR3, as DNA: TGTGCCAGCAGCTTGGACAGGAACACTGAAGCTTTCTTT.

The chain links TRBV11-3 to TRBJ2-2; D gene ambiguous. V gave up 4 bases and J gave up 2 bases, with 8 bases separating them. The CDR3 spans 14 residues. The germline V gene encodes CDR1 SGHNT and CDR2 YENEEA. The CDR3 reads CASSSSPNTGELFF. In DNA form, the CDR3 reads TGTGCCAGCAGCTCCAGTCCTAACACCGGGGAGCTGTTTTTT.

The table lists this clone with a few counts. This sequence joins TRBV5-4 and TRBJ1-6; 8 bases fit TRBD1. Trimming cost V 4 bases and J 8 bases; bases outside gene matches: 8. Germline V CDR1 and CDR2: SGHNT, YYREEE (reference sequence). CDR3 length: 15 residues. The CDR3 loop is CASSPRTGTDSPLHF. The CDR3 nucleotides read TGTGCCAGCAGCCCAAGGACAGGGACTGATTCACCCCTCCACTTT.

The chain recombines TRBV30 with TRBJ1-2; weak D call: TRBD1 (6 bases). CDR1 is GTSNPN, CDR2 SVGIG, per germline (reference sequence). Between the trimmed V and J ends, which lost 4 bases and 8 bases, there was a span of 17 bases. This CDR3 comprises 13 residues. The CDR3 nucleotides are TGTGCCTGGACACAGGGCTTTTTTTTAGGCTACACCTTC. Its protein is CAWTQGFFLGYTF.

A remark on this clone: The sample has other DNA sequences that encode this CDR3 too. The gene calls are TRBV3-1 (or the pseudogene TRBV3-2) and TRBJ1-1, with D possibly being TRBD1 (6 bases). CDR1 is LGHDT and CDR2 is YNNKEL in the germline V gene (reference sequence). V lost 3 bases to trimming and J lost 1 base, with 6 bases between them. The CDR3 contains 13 residues. CDR3 sequence (DNA): TGTGCCAGCAGCCAGGACAGGAACACTGAAGCTTTCTTT. This codes for CASSQDRNTEAFF.

The CDR3 loop is CASSFGVGTGGEKLFF. CDR3 in DNA: TGCGCCAGCAGCTTCGGTGTCGGGACAGGGGGTGAAAAACTGTTTTTT. The chain is built from TRBV5-1 and TRBJ1-4; 11 bases align to TRBD1. This CDR3 has 16 amino acids. Unmatched junction bases numbered 7, after V lost 2 bases and J lost 7 bases. Germline V gene data show CDR1 as SGHRS and CDR2 as YFSETQ.

The chain recombines TRBV7-9 with TRBJ1-2; D is ambiguous. The germline V and J ends were trimmed by 4 bases and 4 bases, with 13 bases remaining between them. The germline V gene has CDR1 SEHNR and CDR2 FQNEAQ (reference sequence). The CDR3 loop spans 14 amino acids. The CDR3 sequence is CASSSTSRAYGYTF. CDR3 nucleotides: TGTGCCAGCAGCTCAACCTCTAGAGCCTATGGCTACACCTTC.

The gene calls are TRBV10-3 and TRBJ1-6, with D uncertain. V shed 2 bases and J shed 2 bases, with 13 bases lying between them. The CDR3 contains 17 residues. The V gene's germline CDR1 is ENHRY and CDR2 SYGVKD. The CDR3 is CAISEAVAFTYNSPLHF. The DNA for the CDR3 is TGTGCCATCAGTGAGGCCGTGGCTTTTACCTATAATTCACCCCTCCACTTT.

A single count supports this clone. The V and J genes are TRBV5-1 and TRBJ2-5, with 9 bases matching TRBD1. This CDR3 is 17 amino acids long. CDR1 and CDR2 (germline): SGHRS, YFSETQ. V was clipped by 2 bases and J by 7 bases; unmatched bases: 15. The CDR3 nucleotides read TGCGCCAGCAGCTTACCGGGACAGGGTATCCTTGAGGTGACCCAGTACTTC. It is translated as CASSLPGQGILEVTQYF.

About this clone: Other DNA sequences in this specimen translate into the identical CDR3. The rearrangement uses TRBV20-1 and TRBJ1-1, with 10 bases identical to TRBD1. This CDR3 has 11 amino acids. Trimming at V came to 3 bases and at J to 11 bases, leaving 3 bases not matched to a gene. Germline-derived CDR1 and CDR2 are DFQATT and SNEGSKA (reference sequence). This chain's CDR3 is CSARGTGEAFF. CDR3 in DNA: TGCAGTGCTAGGGGGACAGGGGAGGCTTTCTTT.

The rearrangement joins TRBV7-3 to TRBJ2-2, with D perhaps matching TRBD2 (5 bases). CDR1 SGHTA and CDR2 FQGTGA come from the germline V gene. The V and J ends lost 8 bases and 6 bases respectively, with 16 bases between them. The CDR3 totals 14 residues. The CDR3 DNA reads as TGTGCCAGCCACCCCGCTAGCAGCCCCGGGGAGCTGTTTTTT. Its translation: CASHPASSPGELFF. Combining the CDR3 with reference TRBV7-3 and TRBJ2-2 gives the whole variable domain GAGVSQTPSNKVTEKGKYVELRCDPISGHTALYWYRQSLGQGPEFLIYFQGTGAADDSGLPNDRFFAVRPEGSVSTLKIQRTERGDSAVYLCASHPASSPGELFFGEGSRLTVL.